A single sample gave rise to the 21 T cell receptor beta chains below, sequenced in a study of CD8+ T cells in alopecia areata listed by TCRdb under 2018. Libraries were constructed by the immunoSEQ multiplex PCR assay. To provide template for TCR sequencing, every sample had RNA extracted and reverse transcribed into cDNA. The immuneACCESS repertoire file appears here via TCRdb, limited to in-frame rearrangements. These files lack a portion of the clones; in checked studies, under half of the deficit traces to unresolved V genes, and the cause of the others is not known. In this sample the table shows 270,000 or so clones, roughly 60% of which occur a single time. Of the sample, about 1.8% falls within the top ten clones. What this sample's time point label stands for: around 24 weeks on oral tofacitinib. Taken with the paper, the label for treatment or condition translates to: oral pan-JAK inhibitor, 5-10 mg twice daily.

The sequenced sample was CD4+ T cells sorted from blood, obtained at week 24, from a patient treated with tofacitinib. The receptors shown here come from a human donor with alopecia areata.

J is TRBJ1-1 and V is TRBV28, with D unclear. CDR3 length equals 15 residues. Germline V gene sequence: CDR1 MDHEN, CDR2 SYDVKM. V was clipped by 3 bases and J by 0 bases, with 11 bases between them. The CDR3 DNA is TGTGCCAGCAGTTTGTACGTACCTATGAACACTGAAGCTTTCTTT. Residues: CASSLYVPMNTEAFF.

The chain links TRBV18 to TRBJ1-6; TRBD1 is a possible D gene (5 bases). The CDR3 loop spans 15 amino acids. Germline V CDR1 and CDR2: KGHSH, LQKENI. Trimming stripped 3 bases from V and 11 bases from J, with 17 bases between. In DNA form, the CDR3 reads TGTGCCAGCTCACCCTCGGAGGGGCCGACCACACCCCTCCACTTT. Amino acid sequence: CASSPSEGPTTPLHF. Full variable domain (missing parts from reference TRBV18 and TRBJ1-6): NAGVMQNPRHLVRRRGQEARLRCSPMKGHSHVYWYRQLPEEGLKFMVYLQKENIIDESGMPKERFSAEFPKEGPSILRIQQVVRGDSAAYFCASSPSEGPTTPLHFGNGTRLTVT.

This clone occurred a few times. The rearrangement joins TRBV4-1 to TRBJ2-6; the match to TRBD1 covers 7 bases. CDR3 length equals 17 residues. The junction had 6 bases not matched to a gene; V was cut back by 0 bases and J by 4 bases. Germline V lookup: CDR1 MGHRA, CDR2 YSYEKL. The CDR3 protein is CASSQDRQGSGANVLTF. The CDR3 DNA reads TGCGCCAGCAGCCAAGATCGACAGGGCTCCGGGGCCAACGTCCTGACTTTC.

This clone was seen only a few times. The J gene is TRBJ2-5, the V gene TRBV30; D is undetermined. Trimming shortened V by 8 bases and J by 1 base, and 14 bases separated the two germline ends. The CDR3 is 13 residues long. The germline gives CDR1 GTSNPN, CDR2 SVGIG (reference sequence). The CDR3 spells CARGGDFQETQYF. The CDR3, as DNA: TGTGCCCGCGGTGGGGATTTCCAAGAGACCCAGTACTTC. The whole variable domain, remainder taken from reference TRBV30 and TRBJ2-5, is SQTIHQWPATLVQPVGSPLSLECTVEGTSNPNLYWYRQAAGRGLQLLFYSVGIGQISSEVPQNLSASRPQDRQFILSSKKLLLSDSGFYLCARGGDFQETQYFGPGTRLLVL.

This chain joins TRBV4-1 and TRBJ2-6, with D tentatively TRBD2 (6 bases). Germline V gives CDR1 MGHRA, CDR2 YSYEKL. The CDR3 consists of 16 residues. Trimming cost V 0 bases and J 2 bases, with 8 bases left between them. CDR3: CASSQDRRAGANVLTF. CDR3 sequence (DNA): TGCGCCAGCAGCCAAGATAGGAGGGCTGGGGCCAACGTCCTGACTTTC.

CDR3 in amino acids: CASSYYQETQYF. The CDR3 nucleotides read TGTGCCAGCAGTTACTACCAAGAGACCCAGTACTTC. V gene TRBV6-6 combines with J gene TRBJ2-5, with D uncertain. There are 12 residues in the CDR3. CDR1 MNHNY and CDR2 SVGAGI come from the germline V gene (reference sequence). V was clipped by 1 base and J by 0 bases, with 0 bases between them.

The chain combines TRBV6-5 with TRBJ1-2, with D tentatively TRBD1 (6 bases). The CDR3 runs 15 residues. Germline loops: CDR1 MNHEY, CDR2 SVGAGI. V was trimmed by 6 bases and J by 4 bases, leaving 18 bases between them. CDR3 sequence: CASRPSGARPYGYTF. CDR3 bases: TGTGCCAGCAGGCCTTCGGGGGCACGTCCCTATGGCTACACCTTC.

This clone was detected only a few times. The chain uses TRBV5-1 and TRBJ2-5; 9 nucleotides agree with TRBD1. Germline CDR1 SGHRS, CDR2 YFSETQ. V lost 3 bases to trimming and J lost 5 bases; unmatched junction nucleotides: 5. The CDR3 has 14 residues. The CDR3 sequence is CASSSGQGRETQYF. The CDR3 DNA is TGCGCCAGCAGCTCTGGACAGGGGAGGGAGACCCAGTACTTC.

The sample holds one count of this clone. The chain uses TRBV29-1 and TRBJ2-2; tentatively, D is TRBD2 (5 bases). The germline V gene encodes CDR1 SQVTM and CDR2 ANQGSEA. The CDR3 runs 19 residues. V was shortened by 1 base and J by 2 bases, with 23 bases between the two germline ends. The CDR3 region has the DNA TGCAGCGTTGAAGCGGGTACTAGTCCCCCGAGCCAAAACACCGGGGAGCTGTTTTTT. Translated: CSVEAGTSPPSQNTGELFF.

The V call is TRBV6-5, the J call TRBJ2-5; 7 nucleotides line up with TRBD1. CDR1 and CDR2 (germline): MNHEY, SVGAGI. This CDR3 has 12 amino acids. V shed 9 bases, J shed 4 bases, and the junction held 5 bases outside the gene matches. Here the CDR3 DNA reads TGTGCCAGTTCGAGGGGGCCAGAGACCCAGTACTTC. Its protein product is CASSRGPETQYF.

The chain employs TRBV30 and TRBJ2-2; D is uncertain. This CDR3 region has 14 residues. Germline CDR1 and CDR2: GTSNPN and SVGIG (reference sequence). Trimming stripped 4 bases from V and 0 bases from J, with 9 bases between. The CDR3 DNA sequence: TGTGCCTGGATTCGACCGACGAACACCGGGGAGCTGTTTTTT. It translates to CAWIRPTNTGELFF.

In its sample, this clone was seen a few times. This rearrangement joins TRBV5-1 to TRBJ2-5; 8 positions match TRBD2. The CDR3 has 12 amino acids. V dropped 4 bases and J dropped 12; count of bases not matched to a gene: 8. Germline CDR1 and CDR2: SGHRS and YFSETQ. In nucleotides, the CDR3 is TGCGCCAGCAGCCGGGAGGGACGGCTGAAGTACTTC. This translates into CASSREGRLKYF.

The V and J genes are TRBV2 and TRBJ2-5; D is undetermined. This CDR3 has 12 residues. Germline values: CDR1 SNHLY, CDR2 FYNNEI. The V and J ends lost 4 bases and 4 bases respectively, with 7 bases between them. The CDR3 protein is CASSVLIETQYF. The CDR3 DNA is TGTGCCAGCAGTGTATTGATAGAGACCCAGTACTTC.

The rearrangement uses TRBV27 and TRBJ1-4; D call uncertain. The CDR3 length is 13 residues. CDR1 is MNHEY, CDR2 SMNVEV, per germline (reference sequence). With 5 bases removed from V and 5 bases from J, the gap between germline ends came to 9 bases. This CDR3 is CASSRQVNEKLFF. CDR3 bases: TGTGCCAGCAGTCGGCAGGTCAATGAAAAACTGTTTTTT.

The chain uses TRBV5-1 and TRBJ2-5, with TRBD1 matching 9 bases. The germline CDR1 and CDR2 sequences are SGHRS and YFSETQ. The CDR3 is 14 residues long. The ends lost 5 bases at V and 4 bases at J; junction bases unmatched: 6. Here the CDR3 reads CASREGQGLETQYF. CDR3 in DNA: TGCGCCAGCAGGGAGGGACAGGGCTTAGAGACCCAGTACTTC.

The chain is built from TRBV2 and TRBJ2-1; 13 nucleotides align to TRBD2. Germline V lookup: CDR1 SNHLY, CDR2 FYNNEI. The junction had 10 bases not matched to a gene; V was cut back by 8 bases and J by 15 bases. The CDR3 covers 13 residues. CDR3 residues: CASGTSGTTGTFF. CDR3 DNA sequence: TGTGCCAGCGGGACTAGCGGGACTACGGGCACGTTCTTC.

This clone appeared a few times. This chain joins TRBV10-3 and TRBJ1-1; D is uncertain. The CDR3 runs 13 residues. The germline V gene encodes CDR1 ENHRY and CDR2 SYGVKD. V was cut by 2 bases and J by 4 bases, with 8 bases left in between. Here the CDR3 DNA reads TGTGCCATCAGTGAGGGGATGGTCACTGAAGCTTTCTTT. Translating gives CAISEGMVTEAFF.

The DNA for the CDR3 is TGTGCCAGCAGTCCCCCCTACACTGAAGCTTTCTTT. It translates to CASSPPYTEAFF. The chain carries TRBV28 and TRBJ1-1; no firm D call. This CDR3 is 12 amino acids long. Germline CDR1 MDHEN, CDR2 SYDVKM. Trimming took 5 bases from V and 3 from J, leaving 7 bases between them.

This chain links TRBV2 with TRBJ1-2; D may be TRBD1 (6 bases). The CDR3 consists of 14 residues. Germline CDR1 SNHLY, CDR2 FYNNEI. The V and J ends lost 4 bases and 5 bases respectively, with 14 bases between them. The CDR3 nucleotides are TGTGCCAGCAGTGTAATCCGGACAGAATATGGCTACACCTTC. This sequence encodes CASSVIRTEYGYTF.

The chain uses TRBV29-1 and TRBJ2-6; 7 bases line up with TRBD2. V shed 3 bases and J 1 base; nucleotides not matched to a gene: 9. Germline values: CDR1 SQVTM, CDR2 ANQGSEA. CDR3 length equals 17 residues. The CDR3 region has the DNA TGCAGCGTTGAGGGGGGGACGCAGTTTTCTGGGGCCAACGTCCTGACTTTC. This translates into CSVEGGTQFSGANVLTF.

The gene calls are TRBV25-1 and TRBJ1-2; D not certain. Germline-derived CDR1 and CDR2 are MGHDK and SYGVNS. The CDR3 is 14 amino acids. V was trimmed by 1 base and J by 3 bases, leaving 9 bases between them. The DNA for the CDR3 is TGTGCCAGCAGTGAATTCAACAGAGACTATGGCTACACCTTC. Amino acids: CASSEFNRDYGYTF.